The 15 T cell receptor beta chains listed next were all sequenced from one sample in a study of blood T cell repertoires in COVID-19. This table comes from immunoSEQ multiplex PCR, and its TCRdb copy is limited to in-frame clones, with some not included. The sample includes a few hundred thousand clones, about 86% of them seen just once. The specimen was peripheral blood. The origin of the receptors is a woman aged 45 to 65 with acute or convalescent COVID-19.

The sample holds a few counts of this clone. The rearrangement uses TRBV5-1 and TRBJ1-1, with 9 bases identical to TRBD1. Germline loops: CDR1 SGHRS, CDR2 YFSETQ. The CDR3 has 16 amino acids. V lost 2 bases to trimming and J lost 3 bases; unmatched junction nucleotides: 8. As DNA, the CDR3 is TGCGCCAGCAGCTTCGTTACAGGGGGCTTGGACACTGAAGCTTTCTTT. It is translated as CASSFVTGGLDTEAFF. Looking up the rest from reference TRBV5-1 and TRBJ1-1 gives the full variable domain: KAGVTQTPRYLIKTRGQQVTLSCSPISGHRSVSWYQQTPGQGLQFLFEYFSETQRNKGNFPGRFSGRQFSNSRSEMNVSTLELGDSALYLCASSFVTGGLDTEAFFGQGTRLTVV.

This chain connects TRBV7-2 to TRBJ1-6; 7 bases align to TRBD1. The CDR3 sequence is 14 residues long. Unmatched junction bases numbered 5, after V lost 4 bases and J lost 8 bases. Per germline, CDR1 SGHTA and CDR2 FQGNSA. CDR3 sequence (DNA): TGTGCCAGCAGCTCCGCGCAGGGGGATTCACCCCTCCACTTT. It codes for CASSSAQGDSPLHF.

The gene calls are TRBV4-1 and TRBJ2-7; TRBD1 might be the D (5 bases). Germline V gene sequence: CDR1 MGHRA, CDR2 YSYEKL. Trimming took off 2 bases at V and 6 bases at J, with 17 bases between the two ends. The CDR3 length is 15 residues. The CDR3 protein is CASSQNRQGNGEQYF. The CDR3 bases are TGCGCCAGCAGCCAAAATAGGCAGGGTAACGGCGAGCAGTACTTC.

The chain combines TRBV6-6 with TRBJ2-7; TRBD1 might be the D (6 bases). From germline, CDR1 is MNHNY and CDR2 SVGAGI (reference sequence). CDR3 length equals 16 residues. V lost 0 bases to trimming and J lost 5 bases, with 17 bases between them. CDR3 amino acids: CASSYSIQGPTHEQYF. In DNA, the CDR3 is TGTGCCAGCAGTTACTCGATCCAGGGGCCCACCCACGAGCAGTACTTC.

This sequence joins TRBV29-1 and TRBJ2-1; no clear D. Germline values: CDR1 SQVTM, CDR2 ANQGSEA. This CDR3 spans 14 amino acids. Trimming removed 3 bases at V and 0 bases at J, with 9 bases between. The chain's CDR3 is CSVDSPLSYNEQFF. CDR3 sequence (DNA): TGCAGCGTTGACAGTCCTCTCTCCTACAATGAGCAGTTCTTC.

This clone was seen more than once but under ten times. The sample has other DNA sequences that encode this CDR3 too. This rearrangement joins TRBV6-6 to TRBJ1-5, with D unclear. This CDR3 has 12 amino acids. V was pared by 3 bases and J by 6 bases, with 6 bases between. The germline CDR1 and CDR2 sequences are MNHNY and SVGAGI (reference sequence). CDR3 in DNA: TGTGCCAGCAGTTATGGAGGTCAGCCCCAGCATTTT. Translating gives CASSYGGQPQHF.

Regarding this clone: Additional DNA sequences in this sample encode the identical CDR3. This sequence joins TRBV6-2 or TRBV6-3 and TRBJ2-7; 8 positions agree with TRBD1. The V and J ends lost 4 bases and 0 bases, in that order; junction bases with no gene match: 2. The CDR3 covers 14 residues. Germline assignment: CDR1 MNHEY and CDR2 SVGEGT. The CDR3 region has the DNA TGTGCCAGCAGTTTCGACAGGGGCTCCTACGAGCAGTACGTC. Translation gives CASSFDRGSYEQYV.

The chain uses TRBV12-5 and TRBJ2-1; TRBD2 might be the D (6 bases). V was shortened by 0 bases and J by 10 bases, with 19 bases between the two germline ends. Germline values: CDR1 LGHNT, CDR2 FRNRAP. The length of the CDR3 is 16 residues. CDR3 in amino acids: CASGLVIGEACPEQFF. The CDR3 bases are TGTGCTAGTGGTTTGGTGATCGGGGAGGCCTGCCCCGAGCAGTTCTTC.

The chain couples TRBV19 to TRBJ2-2, with 11 bases matching TRBD1. With 4 bases clipped from V and 0 bases from J, the junction kept 7 bases outside the gene matches. CDR1 is LNHDA, CDR2 SQIVND, per germline (reference sequence). The CDR3 loop spans 18 amino acids. CDR3 protein: CASSNRWTGGSNTGELFF. CDR3 DNA sequence: TGTGCCAGTAGTAATAGATGGACAGGGGGCTCGAACACCGGGGAGCTGTTTTTT.

The gene calls are TRBV5-1 and TRBJ2-1; 9 positions match TRBD1. Germline V lookup: CDR1 SGHRS, CDR2 YFSETQ. The V gene end was trimmed by 3 bases and the J gene end by 8 bases; junction bases not matched to a gene: 3. The CDR3 has 13 residues. In nucleotides, the CDR3 is TGCGCCAGCAGCTGGGACAGGGAGGATGAGCAGTTCTTC. Protein product: CASSWDREDEQFF.

This clone was picked up a small number of times. J is TRBJ1-3 and V is TRBV29-1; 11 bases match TRBD1. The CDR3 spans 16 residues. The germline CDR1 and CDR2 sequences are SQVTM and ANQGSEA. With 6 bases clipped from V and 4 bases from J, the junction kept 11 bases outside the gene matches. In DNA form, the CDR3 reads TGCAGCGTAATATCCGGGACAGGGGGTACGGGAAACACCATATATTTT. Translating it yields CSVISGTGGTGNTIYF.

The gene calls are TRBV4-1 and TRBJ1-1; 7 bases are a match to TRBD1. Germline V lookup: CDR1 MGHRA, CDR2 YSYEKL. CDR3 length equals 13 residues. The V gene end was trimmed by 4 bases and the J gene end by 5 bases; junction bases not matched to a gene: 4. The CDR3 region is CASSLTGTTEAFF. The DNA of the CDR3 is TGCGCCAGCAGCCTGACAGGGACTACTGAAGCTTTCTTT.

CDR3 nucleotide sequence: TGTGCCAGCAGCAAAGTGGAGAGGGTGGGTAATTCACCCCTCCACTTT. Protein product: CASSKVERVGNSPLHF. V is TRBV21-1 and J is TRBJ1-6. TRBV21-1 is noted as a pseudogene. This CDR3 has 16 amino acids.

This clone was counted only a few times. The CDR3 spells CAWSFRDRGSNQPQHF. CDR3 in DNA: TGTGCCTGGAGCTTCAGGGACAGGGGAAGCAATCAGCCCCAGCATTTT. This chain links TRBV30 with TRBJ1-5; 10 bases align to TRBD1. Germline trimming cut 3 bases from V and 1 base from J; bases unmatched to any gene: 6. Germline lookup yields CDR1 GTSNPN and CDR2 SVGIG (reference sequence). The CDR3 loop spans 16 amino acids.

V and J are TRBV3-1 (or the pseudogene TRBV3-2) and TRBJ2-1, with D uncertain. Deletions cut 4 bases from V and 8 bases from J, with 15 bases between. Germline values: CDR1 LGHDT, CDR2 YNNKEL (reference sequence). The CDR3 runs 14 residues. The CDR3 region is CASSRSPQQDEQFF. Here the CDR3 DNA reads TGTGCCAGCAGCCGATCCCCCCAGCAGGATGAGCAGTTCTTC.